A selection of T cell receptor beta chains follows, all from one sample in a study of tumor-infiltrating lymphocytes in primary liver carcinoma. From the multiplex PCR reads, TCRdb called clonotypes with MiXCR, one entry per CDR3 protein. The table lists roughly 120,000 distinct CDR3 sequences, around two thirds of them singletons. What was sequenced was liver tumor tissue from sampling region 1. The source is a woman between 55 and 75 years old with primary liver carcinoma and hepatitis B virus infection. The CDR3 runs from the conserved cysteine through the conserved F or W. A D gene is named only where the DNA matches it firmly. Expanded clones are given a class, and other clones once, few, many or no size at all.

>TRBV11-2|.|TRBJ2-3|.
TGCGCCAGCAGCTTAGCAATGGGGAGAAGGAGCATATATACGCAGTATTTT
CASSLAMGRRSIYTQYF
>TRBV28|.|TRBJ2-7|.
TGTGCCAGCAGTTTATGGGGGACACCCTACGAGCAGTACTTC
CASSLWGTPYEQYF
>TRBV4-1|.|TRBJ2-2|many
TGCGCCAGCAGCCAAGAACCAGGGCAGAACACCGGGGAGCTGTTTTTT
CASSQEPGQNTGELFF
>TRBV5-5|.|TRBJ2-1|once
TGTGCCTGCAGCTCCCTGCTACGATCGGGTTATATGTATGAGCAGTTCTTC
CACSSLLRSGYMYEQFF
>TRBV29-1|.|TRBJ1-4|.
TGCAGCGTTAGGGACGGACCAACTAATGAAAAACTGTTTTTC
CSVRDGPTNEKLFF
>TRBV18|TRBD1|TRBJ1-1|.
TGTGCCAGCTCTTACGACAGGGGGAACACTGAAGCTTTCTTT
CASSYDRGNTEAFF
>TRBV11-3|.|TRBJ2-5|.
TGCACCAGCAGCCCGAATGGGGAGACCCAGTACTTC
CTSSPNGETQYF
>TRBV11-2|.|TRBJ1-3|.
TGTGCCAGCGGCTTAGGCGACAGCAGAAATACCATATATTTT
CASGLGDSRNTIYF
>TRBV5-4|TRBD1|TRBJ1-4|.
TGTGCCAGCAGCTCCCGGACAGGGAGTATTGAAAAACTGTTTTTT
CASSSRTGSIEKLFF
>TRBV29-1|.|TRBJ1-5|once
TGCAGCGCCGAGGGGACCAGAGGGGATCAGCCCCAGCATTTT
CSAEGTRGDQPQHF